The present entry profiles one T cell receptor beta chain with its context. The antigen is undetermined. This sample is drawn from a study of OX40 agonist ivuxolimab in advanced cancers. Profiled with immunoSEQ multiplex PCR; TCRdb holds only in-frame clones, not every one. The sample holds 65,000 to 95,000 clones, about 86% seen once. Study-level results: No determination was made of the antigen specificity of the expanded peripheral T cells. Clones of CD4+ and CD8+ blood T cells grew by week 6 at doses of 0.1 to 3.0 mg/kg. CD8+ T cells were the subset that, on average, had more expanded clones than CD4+.

Trimming shortened V by 3 bases and J by 7 bases, and 12 bases separated the two germline ends. In germline, CDR1 is MDHEN, CDR2 SYDVKM. The CDR3 runs 14 residues. This sequence originates from an adult with an advanced solid tumor such as melanoma, head and neck, liver or kidney cancer. The source was CD4+ or CD8+ T cells sorted from blood, collected in a trial of the OX40 agonist ivuxolimab. The V call is TRBV28, the J call TRBJ1-4; tentative D call: TRBD1 (5 bases). CDR3 bases: TGTGCCAGCAGTTTGACCGGGGGGTTTGAAAAACTGTTTTTT. Amino acid sequence: CASSLTGGFEKLFF.